This record looks at one T cell receptor (beta chain) sequence and its context. Original processing methods: Estimated nucleated cell counts came from reference gene primer amplification. Some clones are missing from TCRdb's copy, which holds only in-frame ones; the method was immunoSEQ multiplex PCR. The DNA gave D and trimming, while V, J and clone size come from that table. The table records approximately 75,000 clones, 75% to 85% of them present only once. The data were taken from a study of blood T cell repertoires in COVID-19. Study context: The samples span acute and convalescent COVID-19 from the United States, Italy and Spain. The analysed material was cDNA or gDNA that came from T cells, B-cell-depleted T cells, or PBMCs.

Germline values: CDR1 MNHEY, CDR2 SVGAGI. The CDR3 extends over 14 amino acids. V was cut by 11 bases and J by 7 bases, with 20 bases left in between. The specimen sequenced was peripheral blood. The rearrangement joins TRBV6-5 to TRBJ1-4, with D possibly matching TRBD1 (5 bases). The clonotype comes from a woman between 45 and 60 years old with acute or convalescent COVID-19. CDR3: CAGKWTRTGEKLFF. The CDR3 coding sequence is TGTGCCGGAAAGTGGACCCGCACAGGTGAAAAACTGTTTTTT.